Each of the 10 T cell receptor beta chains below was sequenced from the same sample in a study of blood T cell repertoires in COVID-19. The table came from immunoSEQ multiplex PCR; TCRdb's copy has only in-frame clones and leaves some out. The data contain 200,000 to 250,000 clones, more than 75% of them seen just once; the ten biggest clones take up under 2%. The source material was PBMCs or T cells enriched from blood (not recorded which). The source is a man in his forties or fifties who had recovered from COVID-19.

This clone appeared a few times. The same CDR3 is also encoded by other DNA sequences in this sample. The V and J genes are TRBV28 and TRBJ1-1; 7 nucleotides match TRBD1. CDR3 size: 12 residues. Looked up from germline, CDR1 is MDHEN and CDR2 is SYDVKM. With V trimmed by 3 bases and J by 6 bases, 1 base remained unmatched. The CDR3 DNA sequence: TGTGCCAGCAGTTTGGGGACAGCTGAAGCTTTCTTT. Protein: CASSLGTAEAFF.

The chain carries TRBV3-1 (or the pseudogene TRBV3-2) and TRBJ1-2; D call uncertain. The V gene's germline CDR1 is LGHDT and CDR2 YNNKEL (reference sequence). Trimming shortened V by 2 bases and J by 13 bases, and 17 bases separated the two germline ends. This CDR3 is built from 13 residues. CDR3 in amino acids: CASSQIYGEECTF. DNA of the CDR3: TGTGCCAGCAGCCAAATATATGGAGAGGAGTGCACCTTC.

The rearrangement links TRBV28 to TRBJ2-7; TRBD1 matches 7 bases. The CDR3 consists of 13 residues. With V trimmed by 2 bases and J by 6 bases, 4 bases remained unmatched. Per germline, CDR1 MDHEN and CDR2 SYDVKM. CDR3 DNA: TGTGCCAGCAGTTTAACACAGGGGCCCGAGCAGTACTTC. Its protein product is CASSLTQGPEQYF. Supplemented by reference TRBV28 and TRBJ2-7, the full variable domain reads DVKVTQSSRYLVKRTGEKVFLECVQDMDHENMFWYRQDPGLGLRLIYFSYDVKMKEKGDIPEGYSVSREKKERFSLILESASTNQTSMYLCASSLTQGPEQYFGPGTRLTVT.

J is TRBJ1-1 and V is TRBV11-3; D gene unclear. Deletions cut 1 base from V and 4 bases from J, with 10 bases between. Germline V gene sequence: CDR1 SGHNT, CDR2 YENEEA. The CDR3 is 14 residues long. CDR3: CASSLGAVSTEAFF. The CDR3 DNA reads TGTGCCAGCAGCTTAGGGGCAGTGAGCACTGAAGCTTTCTTT.

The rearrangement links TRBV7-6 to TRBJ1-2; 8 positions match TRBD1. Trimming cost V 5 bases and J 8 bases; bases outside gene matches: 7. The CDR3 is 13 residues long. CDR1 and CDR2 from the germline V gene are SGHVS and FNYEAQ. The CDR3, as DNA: TGTGCCAGCAGCGACGCAGGGGGCCACGGCTACACCTTC. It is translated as CASSDAGGHGYTF.

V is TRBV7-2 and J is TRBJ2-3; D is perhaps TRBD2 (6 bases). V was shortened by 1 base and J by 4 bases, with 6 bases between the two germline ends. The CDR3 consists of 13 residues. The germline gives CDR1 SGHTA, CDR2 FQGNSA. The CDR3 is CASSLGEADTQYF. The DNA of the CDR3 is TGTGCCAGCAGCTTAGGGGAGGCAGATACGCAGTATTTT.

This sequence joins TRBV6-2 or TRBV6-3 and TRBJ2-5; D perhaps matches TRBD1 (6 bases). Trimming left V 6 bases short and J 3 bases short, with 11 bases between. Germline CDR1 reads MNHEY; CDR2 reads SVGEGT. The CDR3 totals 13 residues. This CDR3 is CASSRGQKETQYF. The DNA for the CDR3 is TGTGCCAGCAGCCGTGGACAGAAAGAGACCCAGTACTTC.

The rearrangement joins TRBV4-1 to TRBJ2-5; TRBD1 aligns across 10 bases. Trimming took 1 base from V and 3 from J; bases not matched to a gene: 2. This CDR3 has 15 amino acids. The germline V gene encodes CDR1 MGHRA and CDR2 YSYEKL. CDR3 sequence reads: CASSQVGTGEETQYF. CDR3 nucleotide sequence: TGCGCCAGCAGCCAAGTCGGGACAGGGGAAGAGACCCAGTACTTC.

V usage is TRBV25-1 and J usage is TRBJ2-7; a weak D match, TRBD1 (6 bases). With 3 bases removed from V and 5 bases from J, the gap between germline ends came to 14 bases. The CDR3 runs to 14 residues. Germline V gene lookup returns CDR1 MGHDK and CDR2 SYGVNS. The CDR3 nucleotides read TGTGCCAGCAGTGATTCAGGGGCCAGTGACGAGCAGTACTTC. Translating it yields CASSDSGASDEQYF.

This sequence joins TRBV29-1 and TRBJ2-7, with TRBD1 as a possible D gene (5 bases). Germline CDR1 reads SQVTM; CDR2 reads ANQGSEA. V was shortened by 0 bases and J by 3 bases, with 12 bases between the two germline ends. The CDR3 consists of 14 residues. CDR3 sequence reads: CSVEELGQGYEQYF. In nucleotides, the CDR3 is TGCAGCGTTGAAGAGTTAGGGCAGGGCTACGAGCAGTACTTC.